One and the same sample provided the 18 T cell receptor beta chains below, sequenced in a study of T cells after yellow fever vaccination. A single record per CDR3 protein comes from TCRdb applying MiXCR to the 5' RACE reads. The sample has over 300,000 distinct CDR3 sequences, 3% to 4.5% seen once. Sequences were derived from PBMCs, sampled on the day of the yellow fever booster vaccination. The receptors stem from a young man who received the YFV17D yellow fever vaccine.

In this sample, this clonotype turned up many times. The V gene is TRBV7-2, the J gene TRBJ2-7; no definite D call. Germline CDR1 is SGHTA and CDR2 is FQGNSA. This CDR3 has 14 amino acids. The ends were cut back, 4 bases at V and 3 bases at J, with 13 bases in the middle. This CDR3 reads CASSSSVGFYEQYF. CDR3 sequence (DNA): TGTGCCAGCAGCTCCTCTGTGGGTTTCTACGAGCAGTACTTC.

Many counts were recorded for this clonotype. The chain joins TRBV7-2 to TRBJ1-2, with 9 positions matching TRBD1. Germline CDR1 reads SGHTA; CDR2 reads FQGNSA. V dropped 5 bases and J dropped 7; count of bases not matched to a gene: 11. The length of the CDR3 is 15 residues. In DNA form, the CDR3 reads TGTGCCAGCAGCATAACCGGGACAGGGTCAAGTGGCTACACCTTC. Residues: CASSITGTGSSGYTF.

The V and J genes are TRBV5-4 and TRBJ2-5, with TRBD2 matching 8 bases. This CDR3 has 15 amino acids. Trimming cost V 2 bases and J 11 bases; bases outside gene matches: 14. Germline CDR1 reads SGHNT; CDR2 reads YYREEE (reference sequence). CDR3 sequence (DNA): TGTGCCAGCAGCTTAGGCCTTGCGGGGGGTGCCGATCAGTACTTC. This translates into CASSLGLAGGADQYF.

This clonotype was found a few times. The CDR3 spells CASTSQDTEAFF. CDR3 coding DNA: TGTGCCAGCACTTCGCAAGACACTGAAGCTTTCTTT. The J gene is TRBJ1-1, the V gene TRBV12-3 or TRBV12-4; D call uncertain. CDR3 length equals 12 residues. Trimming shortened V by 7 bases and J by 3 bases, and 9 bases separated the two germline ends.

A few counts support this clonotype. The rearrangement uses TRBV27 and TRBJ2-5, with TRBD1 matching 7 bases. Germline V gene lookup returns CDR1 MNHEY and CDR2 SMNVEV (reference sequence). The CDR3 totals 16 residues. V shed 7 bases, J shed 5 bases, and the junction held 16 bases outside the gene matches. In nucleotides, the CDR3 is TGTGCCAGCAAGGGGGCGTCAAATGTAGCGCGTGAGACCCAGTACTTC. Protein: CASKGASNVARETQYF.

This clonotype was detected many times. The V gene is TRBV20-1, the J gene TRBJ2-3, with 14 bases identical to TRBD2. This CDR3 comprises 17 residues. The germline V gene encodes CDR1 DFQATT and CDR2 SNEGSKA (reference sequence). With 1 base clipped from V and 7 bases from J, the junction kept 10 bases outside the gene matches. Here the CDR3 DNA reads TGCAGTGCTAGAGCCCCGACTAGCGGGGGGGCCGGGAATACGCAGTATTTT. Translation gives CSARAPTSGGAGNTQYF.

CDR3 nucleotides: TGCGCCAGCACGGTAGCTAGCGGCCTTTTCGCCGGGGAGCTGTTTTTT. It translates to CASTVASGLFAGELFF. This sequence joins TRBV5-1 and TRBJ2-2; 7 bases match TRBD2. Germline-derived CDR1 and CDR2 are SGHRS and YFSETQ. The CDR3 runs 16 residues. J was trimmed by 6 bases and V by 6 bases; bases with no gene match: 14.

This chain links TRBV2 with TRBJ2-5; 8 nucleotides align to TRBD1. After removal of 8 bases from V and 9 bases from J, the junction contained 11 bases not matched to a gene. CDR1 is SNHLY, CDR2 FYNNEI, per germline. This CDR3 comprises 13 residues. The CDR3 sequence: CASHRSQDRAQYF. CDR3 DNA: TGTGCCAGCCACCGGAGCCAGGACAGGGCCCAGTACTTC.

This clonotype was found a few times. The V and J genes are TRBV5-1 and TRBJ1-1; 7 bases are shared with TRBD1. The V segment lost 4 bases and the J segment 2 bases; nucleotides outside the gene matches: 8. The CDR3 sequence is 15 residues long. The germline gives CDR1 SGHRS, CDR2 YFSETQ. The CDR3 DNA follows: TGCGCCAGCAGCGGAACGGGACAGAGTAACACTGAAGCTTTCTTT. Its translation: CASSGTGQSNTEAFF.

Only a few counts were recorded for this clonotype. This chain joins TRBV6-2 or TRBV6-3 and TRBJ2-7; 8 nucleotides agree with TRBD2. The germline gives CDR1 MNHEY, CDR2 SVGEGT. The CDR3 runs 11 residues. Trimming removed 10 bases from V and 6 bases from J; junction bases left unmatched: 5. CDR3 sequence reads: CATSRGAEQYV. The CDR3 region has the DNA TGTGCCACGTCGCGGGGGGCCGAGCAGTACGTC.

The chain couples TRBV18 to TRBJ2-7, with D hard to call. This CDR3 has 13 residues. The ends were cut back, 4 bases at V and 1 base at J, with 8 bases in the middle. Germline CDR1 is KGHSH and CDR2 is LQKENI. In DNA form, the CDR3 reads TGTGCCAGCTCACGGACGGGTTCCTACGAGCAGTACGTC. The encoded protein is CASSRTGSYEQYV.

This rearrangement joins TRBV5-1 to TRBJ2-5; no reliable D call. Germline V gives CDR1 SGHRS, CDR2 YFSETQ. Trimming pared 5 bases from V and 0 bases from J, leaving 8 bases between. The CDR3 length is 13 residues. CDR3 bases: TGCGCCAGCAGACGGCAGGACCAAGAGACCCAGTACTTC. The encoded protein is CASRRQDQETQYF.

The chain is built from TRBV13 and TRBJ1-2; 9 bases map to TRBD1. This CDR3 has 15 amino acids. Germline CDR1 and CDR2: PRHDT and FYEKMQ (reference sequence). J gave up 8 bases and V 11 bases, and 18 bases lay outside the gene matches. The DNA for the CDR3 is TGTGCCGGACATAAAGGGACAGGGAGTAATAGAGGCTACACCTTC. It is translated as CAGHKGTGSNRGYTF.

This chain uses TRBV6-5 with TRBJ2-3; TRBD2 aligns across 9 bases. Trimming cost V 0 bases and J 6 bases; bases outside gene matches: 7. The CDR3 is 16 residues long. The germline V gene has CDR1 MNHEY and CDR2 SVGAGI. As DNA, the CDR3 is TGTGCCAGCAGTTACTCGGGGCTAGCGGGGTCCGATACGCAGTATTTT. Translating gives CASSYSGLAGSDTQYF.

This clonotype was detected a few times. The genes are TRBV11-2 and TRBJ2-5; tentatively, D is TRBD2 (5 bases). Germline-derived CDR1 and CDR2 are SGHAT and FQNNGV. Trimming removed 10 bases at V and 7 bases at J, with 13 bases between. CDR3 size: 11 residues. The CDR3 region has the DNA TGTGCCACCCGGGGTCCCGGGACCCAGTACTTC. Translating gives CATRGPGTQYF.

This clonotype has a count of ten or more. The CDR3 DNA reads as TGTGCCAGCAGTTGGGTGGGGGGGCAAGAGACCCAGTACTTC. As protein: CASSWVGGQETQYF. The chain is built from TRBV6-6 and TRBJ2-5, with 7 bases matching TRBD2. The germline CDR1 and CDR2 sequences are MNHNY and SVGAGI (reference sequence). The J segment lost 2 bases and the V segment lost 4 bases, leaving 4 bases of the junction unmatched. The CDR3 runs 14 residues.

There are many counts of this clonotype. The CDR3: CASSTGFGHQETQYF. The DNA of the CDR3 is TGTGCCAGCAGCACAGGGTTTGGGCACCAAGAGACCCAGTACTTC. J is TRBJ2-5 and V is TRBV28; D might be TRBD1 (6 bases). CDR3 length equals 15 residues. The V gene's germline CDR1 is MDHEN and CDR2 SYDVKM. The V end was cut by 6 bases, the J end by 0 bases, with 14 bases between.

This clonotype was observed many times. V gene TRBV7-9 combines with J gene TRBJ2-1; the D gene could be TRBD1 or TRBD2 (6 bases each). The germline CDR1 and CDR2 sequences are SEHNR and FQNEAQ (reference sequence). Deletions cut 8 bases from V and 8 bases from J, with 16 bases between. The CDR3 spans 13 residues. The CDR3 DNA sequence: TGTGCCAGCCCCGACCGGGGGCCTTATGAGCAGTTCTTC. This gives the protein CASPDRGPYEQFF.